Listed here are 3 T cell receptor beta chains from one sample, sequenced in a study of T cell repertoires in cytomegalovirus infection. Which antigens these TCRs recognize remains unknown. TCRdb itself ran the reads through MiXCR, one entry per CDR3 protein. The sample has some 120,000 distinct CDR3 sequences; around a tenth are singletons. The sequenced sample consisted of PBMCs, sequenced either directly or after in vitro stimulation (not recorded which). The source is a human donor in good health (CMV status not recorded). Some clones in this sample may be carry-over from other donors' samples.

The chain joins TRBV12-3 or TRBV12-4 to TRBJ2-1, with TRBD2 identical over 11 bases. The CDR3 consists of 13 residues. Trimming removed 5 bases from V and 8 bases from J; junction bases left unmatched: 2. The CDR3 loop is CASSVTSGDEQFF. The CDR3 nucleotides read TGTGCCAGCAGTGTGACTAGCGGGGATGAGCAGTTCTTC.

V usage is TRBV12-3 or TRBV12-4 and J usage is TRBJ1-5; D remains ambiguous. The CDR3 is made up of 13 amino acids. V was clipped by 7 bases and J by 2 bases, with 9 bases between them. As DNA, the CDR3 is TGTGCCAGCATGCGGGGTGGCAATCAGCCCCAGCATTTT. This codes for CASMRGGNQPQHF.

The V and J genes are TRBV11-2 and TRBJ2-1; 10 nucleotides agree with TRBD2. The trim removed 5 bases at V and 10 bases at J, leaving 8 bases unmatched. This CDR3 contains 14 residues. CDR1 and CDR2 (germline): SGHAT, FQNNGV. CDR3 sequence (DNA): TGTGCCAGCAGCCTCGGGACTAGCGTACGGGAGCAGTTCTTC. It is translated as CASSLGTSVREQFF.